This TCR beta chain was identified in a study of T cell changes during pregnancy in multiple sclerosis. V shed 3 bases and J shed 11 bases, with 19 bases lying between them. The CDR3 is 14 amino acids. Germline CDR1 is LNHDA and CDR2 is SQIVND (reference sequence). This table comes from immunoSEQ multiplex PCR, and its TCRdb copy is limited to in-frame clones, with some not included. The data hold around 63,000 clones, with around 92% observed a single time. The sequencing used peripheral blood, collected after pregnancy. The clonotype comes from a female donor in good health, enrolled as a control in a pregnancy study. V and J are TRBV19 and TRBJ1-1, with a possible D match to TRBD1 (5 bases). CDR3 nucleotide sequence: TGTGCCAGTAGTATGGACGTCGGGGGGAGTGGGGCTTTCTTT. Translating it yields CASSMDVGGSGAFF.